This is a list of T cell receptor beta chains from one sample in a study of blood T cell repertoires in COVID-19. Here immunoSEQ multiplex PCR was the method, and the copy in TCRdb shows in-frame clones only, minus some. The sample has approximately 230,000 clones, about nine tenths seen once. Sequencing used PBMCs or T cells enriched from blood (not recorded which). These receptors were collected from a man between 40 and 49 years old who had recovered from COVID-19. CDR3s include the opening cysteine and the closing phenylalanine or tryptophan. The order of the fields is clone size, V gene, D gene, J gene, CDR3 DNA, CDR3 protein. A D gene is named only where the DNA matches it firmly. Size is stated for part of the rows, as once, few or many counts, or as a class when the clone is expanded.

clone_size: -
v_call: TRBV13
d_call: TRBD2
j_call: TRBJ2-7
cdr3_nt: TGTGCCAGCAGCTTAGGCTCGGCGCGGGAGGCTAACTACGAGCAGTACTTC
cdr3_aa: CASSLGSAREANYEQYF

clone_size: -
v_call: TRBV5-1
d_call: -
j_call: TRBJ2-7
cdr3_nt: TGCGCCAGCAGCTTGGCCTTCGGGATCGGCTACGAGCAGTACTTC
cdr3_aa: CASSLAFGIGYEQYF

clone_size: -
v_call: TRBV28
d_call: -
j_call: TRBJ2-1
cdr3_nt: TGTGCCAGCAGGCTCGGAGGGAACAATGAGCAGTTCTTC
cdr3_aa: CASRLGGNNEQFF

clone_size: -
v_call: TRBV3-1/TRBV3-2
d_call: -
j_call: TRBJ2-7
cdr3_nt: TGTGCCAGCAGCCAAGGTAACGTACTCTCCTACGAGCAGTACTTC
cdr3_aa: CASSQGNVLSYEQYF

clone_size: -
v_call: TRBV10-3
d_call: -
j_call: TRBJ2-7
cdr3_nt: TGTGCCATCAGACTAGCTTCGAGCTCCTACGAGCAGTACTTC
cdr3_aa: CAIRLASSSYEQYF

clone_size: once
v_call: TRBV7-2
d_call: -
j_call: TRBJ2-3
cdr3_nt: TGTGCCAGCAGCTTAGGAGCAGCGCGTGGAGCAGATACGCAGTATTTT
cdr3_aa: CASSLGAARGADTQYF

clone_size: few
v_call: TRBV5-6
d_call: -
j_call: TRBJ1-3
cdr3_nt: TGTGCCAGCAGCTTGGTATGGGACTCTTCTGGAAACACCATATATTTT
cdr3_aa: CASSLVWDSSGNTIYF

clone_size: -
v_call: TRBV2
d_call: TRBD2
j_call: TRBJ2-3
cdr3_nt: TGTGCCAGCAGTGCTAGCGGGAGTGTAGATACGCAGTATTTT
cdr3_aa: CASSASGSVDTQYF

clone_size: -
v_call: TRBV11-3
d_call: TRBD1
j_call: TRBJ2-1
cdr3_nt: TGTGCCAGCAGCCATGGCCAGACAGGGGCCTGGGATGAGCAGTTCTTC
cdr3_aa: CASSHGQTGAWDEQFF

clone_size: -
v_call: TRBV7-9
d_call: TRBD1
j_call: TRBJ1-6
cdr3_nt: TGTGCCAGCAGCCTGGGACAGGGGGCAGGTCCCCTCCACTTT
cdr3_aa: CASSLGQGAGPLHF

clone_size: -
v_call: TRBV19
d_call: -
j_call: TRBJ1-3
cdr3_nt: TGTGCCAGTAGTATAAGGGATCCCAGGGGTGGAAACACCATATATTTT
cdr3_aa: CASSIRDPRGGNTIYF

clone_size: -
v_call: TRBV6-6
d_call: -
j_call: TRBJ1-1
cdr3_nt: TGTGCCAGCAGTTACCTTGACAGGAACACTGAAGCTTTCTTT
cdr3_aa: CASSYLDRNTEAFF

clone_size: few
v_call: TRBV18
d_call: TRBD2
j_call: TRBJ2-1
cdr3_nt: TGTGCCAGCTCACCACTGGGGGAGGGCCTCCATGAGCAGTTCTTC
cdr3_aa: CASSPLGEGLHEQFF

clone_size: -
v_call: TRBV7-9
d_call: TRBD1
j_call: TRBJ1-1
cdr3_nt: TGTGCCAGCAGCTTAATCCTGTACAGGGGGAATAACTTGAACACTGAAGCTTTCTTT
cdr3_aa: CASSLILYRGNNLNTEAFF